This entry describes one TCR beta chain. Its cognate antigen has yet to be identified. Base qualities are not at hand, and no much larger clone is one base apart. The sample originates from a study of identifying expanded T cells in peripheral blood (dated by TCRdb to 2018 to 2020). Concerning the study at large: Separate aliquots of the same genomic DNA pool were sequenced to produce technical replicates, and four replicates were compared in pairs.

Summary of the overall study and its limitations: Across all healthy-donor time intervals, the beta-binomial model significantly cut both the number of clones called differentially abundant and the false-positive rate. The authors expected biological variance in healthy repertoires might increase further over much longer intervals such as months to years. Between technical replicates the binomial model flagged approximately 1.2 differentially abundant clones, whereas over around 2 weeks the binomial model flagged about 15 and over about four weeks about 19. For all healthy donors, the variance in clone template counts between two-week samples rose significantly as total template count increased.

TCRbeta CDR3 regions were profiled with the immunoSEQ Assay using bias-controlled multiplex PCR amplification of genomic DNA. Regarding the original processing steps: The absolute abundance of each unique TCRbeta CDR3 region was quantified after sequences were collapsed and filtered. Differential abundance was assessed using a binomial (Fisher-equivalent) model and a beta-binomial model in which time-dependent variance fitted from healthy donors was added. Clones with fewer than 5 combined templates were removed, and differential abundance was called for clones with a Benjamini-Hochberg FDR below 0.01. Using the form v = (b*log(k)+a)^2, the beta-binomial variance was modeled as a function of the total template count across the two samples. TCRdb stores this immuneACCESS table with in-frame sequences only. Part of the clones is absent; in the studies checked, under half of the shortfall reflects unresolved V genes, and no reason is known for the rest. For V, J and clone size, that table is used; D and trimming come from the DNA. The sample records roughly 96,000 clones, over 75% of which are singletons. The top ten clonotypes cover approximately 6% of the sample.

During the collection period, no immune events, such as infections, were documented for the healthy donors. Time-dependent variance in a beta-binomial model of T-cell clone differential abundance was calibrated using healthy-donor blood repertoires as a training cohort. The training cohort comprised ten or so healthy donors, 3 female and 7 male. The donors were between about 29 and 65 years old, with an average age of roughly 43 years. Whole blood, obtained from a commercial supplier, was collected from each healthy donor at three time points spaced approximately two weeks apart. For immunosequencing, genomic DNA was extracted from unsorted whole blood. Germline trimming amounts to 1 base on V and 1 base on J, with 4 as the count of junction bases outside the gene matches. From its cysteine to its phenylalanine, the CDR3 spans 15 amino acids. Kept here is only the CDR3 DNA, which spans 45 bases and is read in frame from base 1. From the germline V gene, CDR1 is SGDLS and CDR2 is YYNGEE.

This receptor chain uses TRBV9 and TRBJ1-1; 7 of the junction bases match TRBD1. The receptor was derived from a person aged 18 to 70 in good health. Specimen: blood. The CDR3 reads CASSVQGQQNTEAFF. At the DNA level, the sequence is TGTGCCAGCAGCGTACAGGGACAGCAGAACACTGAAGCTTTCTTT. With the rest looked up from the reference TRBV9 and TRBJ1-1 genes rather than sequenced, the full variable domain is DSGVTQTPKHLITATGQRVTLRCSPRSGDLSVYWYQQSLDQGLQFLIQYYNGEERAKGNILERFSAQQFPDLHSELNLSSLELGDSALYFCASSVQGQQNTEAFFGQGTRLTVV.